This T cell receptor beta chain was identified during a study of spatial heterogeneity in lung cancer. The time point is: sample taken at primary tumor resection. Samples were obtained from 70 or so donors, all untreated early-stage non-small cell lung cancer patients. MiXCR, applied by TCRdb to the 5' RACE reads, yields one record per CDR3 protein. The sample shows several thousand distinct CDR3 sequences, more than 13% of them seen only once. Study-level points and caveats: Mutation counts in tumors were tracked by counts of expanded intratumoral alpha and beta TCRs.

This clonotype was seen ten or more times. Its cognate antigen is unknown. This beta chain lies outside the target of a library built for alpha chains; its clone size means little. CDR1 and CDR2 from the germline V gene are DFQATT and SNEGSKA (reference sequence). V trimming: 3 bases; J trimming: 10 bases; junction bases outside the gene matches: 14. CDR3 length: 15 amino acids. The sample in question was lung tumor tissue, obtained at surgery. The chain uses TRBV20-1 and TRBJ2-1; TRBD2 aligns across 8 bases. This receptor was taken from a male donor with early-stage non-small cell lung cancer. The CDR3 spells CSASGGPRLAKEQFF. The CDR3 nucleotides are TGCAGTGCTAGTGGGGGGCCCAGACTAGCGAAGGAGCAGTTCTTC.